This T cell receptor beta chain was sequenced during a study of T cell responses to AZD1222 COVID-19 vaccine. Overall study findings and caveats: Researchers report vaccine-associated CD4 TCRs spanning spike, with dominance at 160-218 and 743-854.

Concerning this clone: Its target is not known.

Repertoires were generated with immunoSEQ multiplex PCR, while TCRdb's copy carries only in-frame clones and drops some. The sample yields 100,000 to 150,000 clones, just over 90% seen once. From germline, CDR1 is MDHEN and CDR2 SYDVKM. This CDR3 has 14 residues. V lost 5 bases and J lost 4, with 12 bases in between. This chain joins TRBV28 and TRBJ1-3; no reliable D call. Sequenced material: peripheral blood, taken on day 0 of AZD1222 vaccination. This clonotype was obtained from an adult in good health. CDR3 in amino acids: CASSASVAGNTIYF. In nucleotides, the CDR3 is TGTGCCAGCAGTGCCTCAGTGGCCGGAAACACCATATATTTT. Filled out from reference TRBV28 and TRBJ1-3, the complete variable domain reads DVKVTQSSRYLVKRTGEKVFLECVQDMDHENMFWYRQDPGLGLRLIYFSYDVKMKEKGDIPEGYSVSREKKERFSLILESASTNQTSMYLCASSASVAGNTIYFGEGSWLTVV.